One sample yielded the 2 T cell receptor beta chains listed below, sequenced in a study of Ad26.COV2.S vaccination and SARS-CoV-2 variants. The protocol was immunoSEQ multiplex PCR, while the TCRdb copy is restricted to in-frame clones and leaves out a portion. Seen here are about 460,000 clones, about 89% observed once, and the top ten hold 1.5% to 2%. Described treatment: over 15 received Ad26.COV2.S at low or high dose, single or two shots; about five received placebo; per-sample allocation not given. Day 63 after the first vaccine or placebo injection was the time point for sampling. The material was peripheral blood, obtained in a trial of Ad26.COV2.S vaccine versus placebo. The receptors were sampled from a person between 18 and 65 years old who received the Ad26.COV2.S COVID-19 vaccine or a placebo.

The chain couples TRBV7-9 to TRBJ2-5, with D perhaps matching TRBD1 (6 bases). The germline V and J ends were trimmed by 0 bases and 5 bases, with 19 bases remaining between them. CDR1 SEHNR and CDR2 FQNEAQ come from the germline V gene (reference sequence). The CDR3 is 17 residues long. The CDR3 loop is CASSLAQGQSFGETQYF. The CDR3 bases are TGTGCCAGCAGCTTAGCCCAGGGGCAGTCTTTTGGTGAGACCCAGTACTTC.

The chain couples TRBV7-9 to TRBJ1-5; 9 nucleotides align to TRBD1. CDR3 length equals 18 residues. The ends lost 5 bases at V and 6 bases at J; junction bases unmatched: 17. The germline gives CDR1 SEHNR, CDR2 FQNEAQ (reference sequence). CDR3 coding DNA: TGTGCCAGCAGCGGATCGTCAGAGGGAGACAGGGGGTTTCAGCCCCAGCATTTT. Translated, it gives CASSGSSEGDRGFQPQHF.